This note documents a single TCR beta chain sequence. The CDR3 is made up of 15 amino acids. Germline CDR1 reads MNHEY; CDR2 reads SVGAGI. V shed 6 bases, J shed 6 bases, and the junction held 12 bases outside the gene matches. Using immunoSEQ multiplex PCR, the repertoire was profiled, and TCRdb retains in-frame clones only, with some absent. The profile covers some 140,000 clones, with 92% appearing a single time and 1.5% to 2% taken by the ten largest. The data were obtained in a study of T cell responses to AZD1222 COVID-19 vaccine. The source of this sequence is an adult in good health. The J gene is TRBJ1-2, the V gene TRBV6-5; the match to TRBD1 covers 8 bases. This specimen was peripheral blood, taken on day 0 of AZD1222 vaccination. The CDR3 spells CASRGSRDRSHGYTF. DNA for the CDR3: TGTGCCAGCAGGGGGAGCCGGGACAGGAGCCATGGCTACACCTTC.